This TCR beta chain was found in a study of tissue T cells after allogeneic stem cell transplantation. Turning to the study itself: This research-autopsy study prospectively enrolled adult allogeneic hematopoietic cell transplant recipients with steroid-refractory graft-versus-host disease. Several unmodified and three CD34-selected T-cell-depleted grafts went to graft-versus-host disease patients.

Some clones are missing from TCRdb's copy, which holds only in-frame ones; the method was immunoSEQ multiplex PCR. The sample has 25,000 or so clones, roughly nine tenths seen once. Source: blood, taken before transplantation. The clonotype originates from a male donor at least 60 years old who later had graft-versus-host disease after an allogeneic stem cell transplant.

The CDR3 region is CASTQGTPRNEQFF. The DNA of the CDR3 is TGTGCCAGCACCCAAGGAACGCCTCGCAATGAGCAGTTCTTC. The chain has TRBV28 and TRBJ2-1; no definite D call. The V gene lost 7 bases and the J gene lost 6 bases, with 16 bases spanning the gap. CDR3 length equals 14 residues. Per germline, CDR1 MDHEN and CDR2 SYDVKM. Filled out from reference TRBV28 and TRBJ2-1, the complete variable domain reads DVKVTQSSRYLVKRTGEKVFLECVQDMDHENMFWYRQDPGLGLRLIYFSYDVKMKEKGDIPEGYSVSREKKERFSLILESASTNQTSMYLCASTQGTPRNEQFFGPGTRLTVL.